The 32 T cell receptor beta chains listed next were all sequenced from one sample in a study of shared clonotypes between healthy human individuals. Produced via immunoSEQ multiplex PCR; TCRdb's table is partial and in-frame only. The sample yields about 450,000 clones, around 79% seen once. The material sequenced was PBMCs. Receptor source: a woman aged 40 to 55 in good health. Some clones in this sample may be carry-over from other donors' samples.

V usage is TRBV5-6 and J usage is TRBJ2-7, with 7 bases identical to TRBD1. The CDR3 extends over 13 amino acids. The V and J ends lost 4 bases and 3 bases, in that order; junction bases with no gene match: 4. The germline V gene has CDR1 SGHDT and CDR2 YYEEEE. As DNA, the CDR3 is TGTGCCAGCAGCCACAGGGGAGACTACGAGCAGTACTTC. Amino acids: CASSHRGDYEQYF.

V and J are TRBV5-8 and TRBJ2-7; the D gene could be TRBD1 or TRBD2 (6 bases each). Germline-derived CDR1 and CDR2 are SGHTS and YDEGEE. V lost 6 bases and J lost 2, with 18 bases in between. CDR3 length: 15 residues. Written as DNA, the CDR3 is TGTGCCAGCACCCCGAAGGGGGGCATGACCTACGAGCAGTACTTC. This gives the protein CASTPKGGMTYEQYF.

The CDR3 reads CAWRDPGTPYEQYF. CDR3 nucleotide sequence: TGTGCCTGGAGAGACCCCGGGACCCCCTACGAGCAGTACTTC. The genes are TRBV30 and TRBJ2-7; the D call may be TRBD1 or TRBD2 (5 bases each). Looked up from germline, CDR1 is GTSNPN and CDR2 is SVGIG (reference sequence). This CDR3 region has 14 residues. With 3 bases removed from V and 2 bases from J, the gap between germline ends came to 14 bases.

The table lists this clone with a count of one. The V gene is TRBV6-4, the J gene TRBJ2-3; 9 bases are a match to TRBD2. Per the germline V gene, CDR1 is MRHNA and CDR2 is SNTAGT. CDR3 length equals 16 residues. After removal of 6 bases from V and 2 bases from J, the junction contained 9 bases not matched to a gene. The CDR3: CASRDVGGRVTDTQYF. Written as DNA, the CDR3 is TGTGCCAGCAGGGATGTTGGCGGGAGGGTCACAGATACGCAGTATTTT.

The V call is TRBV28, the J call TRBJ2-3; TRBD2 matches at 9 bases. The V gene's germline CDR1 is MDHEN and CDR2 SYDVKM. The CDR3 consists of 16 residues. V was pared by 2 bases and J by 2 bases, with 5 bases of the junction left unmatched. CDR3 in amino acids: CASSLPGTSNTDTQYF. As DNA, the CDR3 is TGTGCCAGCAGTTTACCCGGGACTAGCAACACAGATACGCAGTATTTT.

This chain uses TRBV5-1 with TRBJ2-2; 7 positions agree with TRBD2. The CDR3 is 16 amino acids. V lost 4 bases and J lost 5; bases outside the gene matches: 11. Germline V gives CDR1 SGHRS, CDR2 YFSETQ. CDR3 bases: TGCGCCAGCAGCCAGCGGGGTAGGACCTCTACCGGGGAGCTGTTTTTT. This gives the protein CASSQRGRTSTGELFF. Variable domain in full (rest from reference TRBV5-1 and TRBJ2-2): KAGVTQTPRYLIKTRGQQVTLSCSPISGHRSVSWYQQTPGQGLQFLFEYFSETQRNKGNFPGRFSGRQFSNSRSEMNVSTLELGDSALYLCASSQRGRTSTGELFFGEGSRLTVL.

V gene TRBV27 combines with J gene TRBJ1-5; possible D gene TRBD1, 6 bases. The germline V gene encodes CDR1 MNHEY and CDR2 SMNVEV (reference sequence). The V end was cut by 8 bases, the J end by 5 bases, with 16 bases between. The CDR3 consists of 14 residues. This CDR3 reads CASRAGTIDQPQHF. The CDR3 DNA sequence: TGTGCCAGCCGAGCCGGGACAATCGATCAGCCCCAGCATTTT.

The sample holds one count of this clone. This rearrangement joins TRBV7-9 to TRBJ2-1; D possibly corresponds to TRBD1 (6 bases). Germline V gene data show CDR1 as SEHNR and CDR2 as FQNEAQ (reference sequence). The CDR3 length is 15 residues. V lost 5 bases and J lost 1, with 12 bases in between. CDR3 residues: CASSQNRVSYNEQFF. CDR3 DNA: TGTGCCAGCAGCCAAAACAGGGTTTCCTACAATGAGCAGTTCTTC.

The chain carries TRBV7-3 and TRBJ2-3, with 7 bases aligning to TRBD2. In germline, CDR1 is SGHTA, CDR2 FQGTGA. Losses at the gene ends were 5 bases for V and 3 bases for J; bases not matched to a gene: 11. The CDR3 consists of 16 residues. The CDR3 region is CASSLRRGSGTDTQYF. Written as DNA, the CDR3 is TGTGCCAGCAGCCTAAGGCGCGGGAGTGGGACAGATACGCAGTATTTT.

This clone has only a few counts. The chain is built from TRBV7-9 and TRBJ2-5; D may be TRBD1 (6 bases). The CDR3 is 15 residues long. V was shortened by 4 bases and J by 4 bases, with 16 bases between the two germline ends. The germline V gene encodes CDR1 SEHNR and CDR2 FQNEAQ (reference sequence). In DNA form, the CDR3 reads TGTGCCAGCAGCTCGACTAACAGGGAACGAGAGACCCAGTACTTC. Protein product: CASSSTNRERETQYF.

This chain uses TRBV6-6 with TRBJ2-7, with D perhaps matching TRBD1 or TRBD2 (5 bases each). The CDR3 has 15 amino acids. The germline V and J ends were trimmed by 0 bases and 6 bases, with 15 bases remaining between them. CDR1 MNHNY and CDR2 SVGAGI come from the germline V gene (reference sequence). CDR3 protein: CASSYSGEGVPEQYF. CDR3 in DNA: TGTGCCAGCAGTTACTCGGGGGAAGGGGTTCCCGAGCAGTACTTC.

The V and J genes are TRBV18 and TRBJ2-5, with TRBD1 matching 10 bases. Germline CDR1 reads KGHSH; CDR2 reads LQKENI. V trimming: 3 bases; J trimming: 11 bases; junction bases outside the gene matches: 6. CDR3 length equals 13 residues. The CDR3 spells CASSPGTGERQYF. As DNA, the CDR3 is TGTGCCAGCTCACCCGGGACAGGGGAGAGACAGTACTTC. Based on the CDR3 plus reference TRBV18 and TRBJ2-5, the full variable domain is NAGVMQNPRHLVRRRGQEARLRCSPMKGHSHVYWYRQLPEEGLKFMVYLQKENIIDESGMPKERFSAEFPKEGPSILRIQQVVRGDSAAYFCASSPGTGERQYFGPGTRLLVL.

The rearrangement uses TRBV2 and TRBJ2-7, with D perhaps being TRBD1 or TRBD2 (6 bases each). The germline CDR1 and CDR2 sequences are SNHLY and FYNNEI. The CDR3 covers 13 residues. V lost 6 bases and J lost 2, with 11 bases in between. CDR3 in amino acids: CASSRGPAYEQYF. DNA of the CDR3: TGTGCCAGCAGCCGGGGGCCCGCCTACGAGCAGTACTTC.

The chain employs TRBV30 and TRBJ1-1; D is uncertain. This CDR3 is built from 14 residues. CDR1 and CDR2 from the germline V gene are GTSNPN and SVGIG (reference sequence). Between the trimmed V and J ends, which lost 0 bases and 0 bases, there was a span of 8 bases. CDR3 coding DNA: TGTGCCTGGAGTGTATTTGATCTGAACACTGAAGCTTTCTTT. It yields the protein CAWSVFDLNTEAFF.

The chain is built from TRBV7-2 and TRBJ2-1, with TRBD2 identical over 8 bases. This CDR3 is built from 15 residues. V was pared by 5 bases and J by 1 base, with 4 bases of the junction left unmatched. Germline assignment: CDR1 SGHTA and CDR2 FQGNSA. Written as DNA, the CDR3 is TGTGCCAGCAGCGCACTAGCGGTTTCCTACAATGAGCAGTTCTTC. It codes for CASSALAVSYNEQFF. Looking up the rest from reference TRBV7-2 and TRBJ2-1 gives the full variable domain: GAGVSQSPSNKVTEKGKDVELRCDPISGHTALYWYRQSLGQGLEFLIYFQGNSAPDKSGLPSDRFSAERTGGSVSTLTIQRTQQEDSAVYLCASSALAVSYNEQFFGPGTRLTVL.

This chain uses TRBV10-1 with TRBJ2-7, with TRBD2 matching 7 bases. There are 14 residues in the CDR3. Germline V gene lookup returns CDR1 WNHNN and CDR2 SYGVQD (reference sequence). Trimming took 4 bases from V and 6 from J; bases not matched to a gene: 9. CDR3 sequence reads: CASSGSGGLGEQYF. In nucleotides, the CDR3 is TGCGCCAGCAGTGGGTCGGGAGGCCTCGGCGAGCAGTACTTC.

The chain recombines TRBV7-9 with TRBJ2-7; 10 bases match TRBD1. The germline V gene encodes CDR1 SEHNR and CDR2 FQNEAQ (reference sequence). The CDR3 has 15 residues. J lost 3 bases, V lost 0 bases, and 2 bases had no gene match. The CDR3 nucleotides are TGTGCCAGCAGCTTAGCGGGACAGGGGAACTACGAGCAGTACTTC. Amino acids: CASSLAGQGNYEQYF.

The chain employs TRBV4-2 and TRBJ1-1; D is uncertain. V lost 0 bases to trimming and J lost 6 bases, with 8 bases between them. There are 13 residues in the CDR3. Looked up from germline, CDR1 is LGHNA and CDR2 is YNFKEQ. DNA for the CDR3: TGTGCCAGCAGCCAAGATCCGGGCGCTGAAGCTTTCTTT. Translation: CASSQDPGAEAFF.

This chain links TRBV7-2 with TRBJ2-1; D call uncertain. Germline V gene sequence: CDR1 SGHTA, CDR2 FQGNSA. The CDR3 length is 16 residues. Trimming stripped 5 bases from V and 2 bases from J, with 16 bases between. The CDR3 DNA reads TGTGCCAGCAGCCCATCCTGGCTAGTCACCTACAATGAGCAGTTCTTC. This gives the protein CASSPSWLVTYNEQFF. The variable domain in full, completed from reference TRBV7-2 and TRBJ2-1, reads GAGVSQSPSNKVTEKGKDVELRCDPISGHTALYWYRQSLGQGLEFLIYFQGNSAPDKSGLPSDRFSAERTGGSVSTLTIQRTQQEDSAVYLCASSPSWLVTYNEQFFGPGTRLTVL.

V usage is TRBV23-1 and J usage is TRBJ2-5, with a weak D call TRBD1 (5 bases). The closer fit of TRBJ2-7 to the DNA end suggests the J call may be wrong. TRBV23-1 is recorded as an ORF, its role being uncertain. The CDR3 is 15 amino acids. The CDR3 nucleotides are TGCGCCAGCAGTCAATCGCAAGACAGACGCTACGAGCAGTACTTC. This gives the protein CASSQSQDRRYEQYF.

The chain employs TRBV11-2 and TRBJ2-1, with 11 positions matching TRBD2. Trimming at V came to 3 bases and at J to 8 bases, leaving 6 bases not matched to a gene. Germline V gene sequence: CDR1 SGHAT, CDR2 FQNNGV. There are 15 residues in the CDR3. The CDR3 nucleotides read TGTGCCAGCAGCTTTAGCGGGAGGGCCATGGATGAGCAGTTCTTC. Translated, it gives CASSFSGRAMDEQFF.

The chain recombines TRBV7-2 with TRBJ2-3; TRBD2 might be the D (7 bases). CDR1 SGHTA and CDR2 FQGNSA come from the germline V gene. This CDR3 is built from 15 residues. V gave up 5 bases and J gave up 15 bases, with 27 bases separating them. As DNA, the CDR3 is TGTGCCAGCAGCCCCCTTACGACTATCGGCGGGGGCGTTTATTTT. Protein sequence: CASSPLTTIGGGVYF.

This clone turned up a few times. The chain uses TRBV10-2 and TRBJ2-5, with TRBD2 matching over 8 bases. The germline V gene encodes CDR1 WSHSY and CDR2 SAAADI. The V segment lost 3 bases and the J segment 0 bases; nucleotides outside the gene matches: 3. The CDR3 totals 15 residues. CDR3 nucleotide sequence: TGCGCCAGCAGTGATCGAGCGGGGGACCAAGAGACCCAGTACTTC. It is translated as CASSDRAGDQETQYF.

A note on this clone: The identical CDR3 is also encoded by other nucleotide sequences in the sample. J is TRBJ2-7 and V is TRBV2; 9 bases match TRBD1. Germline CDR1 and CDR2: SNHLY and FYNNEI. With V trimmed by 6 bases and J by 0 bases, 3 bases remained unmatched. The CDR3 sequence is 14 residues long. The CDR3 reads CASSAGQGSYEQYF. The CDR3 DNA reads TGTGCCAGCAGCGCGGGACAGGGCTCCTACGAGCAGTACTTC.

Points on this clone: Sequence at one end of the junction differs from germline and may be a read error. This CDR3 is also generated by other DNA sequences in the sample. This sequence joins TRBV28 and TRBJ2-3; 10 positions match TRBD2. The CDR3 has 16 amino acids. Germline V CDR1 and CDR2: MDHEN, SYDVKM. The CDR3 loop reads CASSGRTSGGTDTQYF. DNA for the CDR3: TGTGCCAGCAGTGGCCGGACTAGCGGCGGAACAGATACGCAGTACTTT.

The chain is built from TRBV6-6 and TRBJ2-5; 7 bases fit TRBD1. Germline CDR1 and CDR2: MNHNY and SVGAGI (reference sequence). The CDR3 is made up of 14 amino acids. V lost 0 bases, J lost 5 bases, and 3 bases stayed unmatched. The CDR3 sequence: CASSYSQGVETQYF. DNA for the CDR3: TGTGCCAGCAGTTACTCGCAGGGGGTTGAGACCCAGTACTTC.

This clone was seen a handful of times. J is TRBJ2-1 and V is TRBV7-9, with TRBD1 matching over 7 bases. The ends lost 5 bases at V and 6 bases at J; junction bases unmatched: 4. This CDR3 is 13 amino acids long. The V gene's germline CDR1 is SEHNR and CDR2 FQNEAQ (reference sequence). In DNA form, the CDR3 reads TGTGCCAGCAGCCCAAGGGACAGCAATGAGCAGTTCTTC. It codes for CASSPRDSNEQFF.

V gene TRBV7-9 combines with J gene TRBJ2-5; either TRBD1 or TRBD2 may supply D (5 bases each). The J call is uncertain, as TRBJ2-7 better fits the DNA end. The germline V gene encodes CDR1 SEHNR and CDR2 FQNEAQ (reference sequence). The CDR3 has 15 amino acids. CDR3 region: CASSLVRAGTYEQYF. The DNA of the CDR3 is TGTGCCAGCAGCTTAGTTCGGGCAGGGACGTACGAGCAGTACTTC.

The chain uses TRBV6-5 and TRBJ2-5, with TRBD1 as a possible D gene (5 bases). The CDR3 length is 13 residues. Germline lookup yields CDR1 MNHEY and CDR2 SVGAGI. V lost 2 bases and J 2 bases, leaving 6 bases between the germline ends. The chain's CDR3 is CASSYRGQETQYF. The CDR3 coding sequence is TGTGCCAGCAGTTACAGGGGACAAGAGACCCAGTACTTC.

The chain recombines TRBV28 with TRBJ2-1; a possible D gene is TRBD2 (6 bases). Per germline, CDR1 MDHEN and CDR2 SYDVKM. V was cut by 3 bases and J by 11 bases, with 11 bases left in between. The CDR3 loop spans 12 amino acids. The CDR3 bases are TGTGCCAGCAGTTTGTTGCGGGGTAAGCAGTTCTTC. Residues: CASSLLRGKQFF.

The chain employs TRBV6-4 and TRBJ2-7; D possibly corresponds to TRBD2 (6 bases). The CDR3 spans 13 residues. Looked up from germline, CDR1 is MRHNA and CDR2 is SNTAGT. V was pared by 6 bases and J by 9 bases, with 18 bases between. The CDR3 here is CASRYSSFSGQYF. The CDR3 DNA reads as TGTGCCAGCAGATACAGTTCCTTTAGCGGGCAGTACTTC.

The chain employs TRBV30 and TRBJ1-1, with 9 bases fitting TRBD1. Germline CDR1 and CDR2: GTSNPN and SVGIG (reference sequence). V lost 7 bases and J lost 5; bases outside the gene matches: 8. The CDR3 loop spans 13 amino acids. CDR3 sequence: CASGTGYPTEAFF. The CDR3 DNA reads as TGTGCCTCCGGGACAGGGTACCCGACTGAAGCTTTCTTT.